The subject of this entry is one T cell receptor beta chain. TCRdb's copy holds only in-frame clones and misses some; the assay was immunoSEQ multiplex PCR. The profile shows about 300,000 clones, 80% to 90% of them singletons. Two negative PCRs, clearance, or symptom resolution characterized the recovered Cohort 3 donors. The data derive from a study of blood T cell repertoires in COVID-19. Study summary: Acute and convalescent COVID-19 samples came from the United States, Italy and Spain.

The sample was PBMCs or T cells enriched from blood (not recorded which). This clonotype was obtained from a man aged 25 to 45 who had recovered from COVID-19.

The CDR3 nucleotides are TGTGCCTCCCGACGGGGATTTAATGAAAAACTGTTTTTT. It translates to CASRRGFNEKLFF. V and J are TRBV19 and TRBJ1-4; D gene ambiguous. The germline V gene has CDR1 LNHDA and CDR2 SQIVND (reference sequence). V was cut by 11 bases and J by 4 bases, with 14 bases left in between. The CDR3 spans 13 residues.